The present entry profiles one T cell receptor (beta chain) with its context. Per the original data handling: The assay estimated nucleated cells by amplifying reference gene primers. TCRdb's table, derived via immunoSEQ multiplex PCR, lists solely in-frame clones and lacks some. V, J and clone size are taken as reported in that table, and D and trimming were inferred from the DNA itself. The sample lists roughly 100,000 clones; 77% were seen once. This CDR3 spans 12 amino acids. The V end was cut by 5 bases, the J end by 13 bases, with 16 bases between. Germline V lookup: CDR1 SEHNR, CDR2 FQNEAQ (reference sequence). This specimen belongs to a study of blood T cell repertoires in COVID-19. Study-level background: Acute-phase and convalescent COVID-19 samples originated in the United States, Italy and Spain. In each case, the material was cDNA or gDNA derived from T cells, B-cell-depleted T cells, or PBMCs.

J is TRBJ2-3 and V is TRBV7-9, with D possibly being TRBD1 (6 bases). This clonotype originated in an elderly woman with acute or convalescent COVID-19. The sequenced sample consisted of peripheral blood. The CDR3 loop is CASSPPGQTKYF. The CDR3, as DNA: TGTGCCAGCAGCCCACCGGGACAAACGAAGTATTTT.